The 16 T cell receptor beta chains listed next were all sequenced from one sample in a study of cytomegalovirus exposure and HLA in healthy donors (TCRdb year 2017). Library construction relied on the immunoSEQ multiplex PCR assay. The multiplex PCR relied on a mix of 60 forward primers for TCR Vbeta segments and 13 reverse primers for TCR Jbeta segments. TCRdb limited this immuneACCESS table to in-frame rearrangements with V and J called. A share of clones is missing; checked studies link under half to unresolved V genes, and the rest is unexplained. A total of some 190,000 clones appear in this sample, 60% to 80% of them only once. Approximately 2.1% of the sample comes from the top ten. The sequenced material came from PBMCs. The receptors were sampled from a young woman in good health and CMV-seropositive.

The CDR3: CASREDRGGKDEQFF. CDR3 nucleotide sequence: TGTGCCAGTAGAGAGGACAGGGGTGGGAAGGATGAGCAGTTCTTC. The V and J genes are TRBV19 and TRBJ2-1; 9 bases map to TRBD1. The CDR3 has 15 amino acids. From germline, CDR1 is LNHDA and CDR2 SQIVND (reference sequence). J was trimmed by 8 bases and V by 6 bases; bases with no gene match: 11.

This chain connects TRBV7-2 to TRBJ2-7; 7 positions match TRBD1. Unmatched junction bases numbered 2, after V lost 1 base and J lost 2 bases. The CDR3 is 14 residues long. Germline CDR1 is SGHTA and CDR2 is FQGNSA. Written as DNA, the CDR3 is TGTGCCAGCAGCTTAGAACAGGGGCCCTACGAGCAGTACTTC. Translating gives CASSLEQGPYEQYF.

CDR3 loop: CASSDRLGGGSTDTQYF. For the CDR3, the DNA is TGTGCCAGCAGTGACCGACTCGGGGGGGGTAGCACAGATACGCAGTATTTT. The gene calls are TRBV2 and TRBJ2-3; 8 nucleotides line up with TRBD2. V lost 3 bases to trimming and J lost 0 bases; unmatched junction nucleotides: 8. Germline lookup yields CDR1 SNHLY and CDR2 FYNNEI. The CDR3 is 17 amino acids.

This clone appeared a single time. The genes are TRBV28 and TRBJ1-6; D gene ambiguous. This CDR3 has 16 amino acids. With 3 bases removed from V and 4 bases from J, the gap between germline ends came to 13 bases. Germline assignment: CDR1 MDHEN and CDR2 SYDVKM. CDR3 protein: CASSLEELTYNSPLHF. In DNA, the CDR3 is TGTGCCAGCAGTTTGGAGGAGCTAACTTATAATTCACCCCTCCACTTT.

The CDR3 is CASSWDRGTTEAFF. CDR3 bases: TGCGCCAGCAGCTGGGACAGGGGTACCACTGAAGCTTTCTTT. This chain joins TRBV5-1 and TRBJ1-1, with 10 positions matching TRBD1. The V gene's germline CDR1 is SGHRS and CDR2 YFSETQ. V gave up 3 bases and J gave up 4 bases; unmatched junction bases: 3. The CDR3 runs 14 residues.

The rearrangement joins TRBV10-3 to TRBJ2-2, with 9 bases identical to TRBD1. The CDR3 sequence is 15 residues long. V lost 4 bases, J lost 6 bases, and 6 bases stayed unmatched. CDR1 and CDR2 (germline): ENHRY, SYGVKD. The CDR3 sequence: CAISVEDRGSGELFF. The CDR3 DNA sequence: TGTGCCATCAGTGTAGAGGACAGGGGTTCCGGGGAGCTGTTTTTT.

The chain carries TRBV5-4 and TRBJ2-2; weak D call: TRBD2 (6 bases). The V end lost 6 bases, the J end lost 0 bases, and 12 bases lay between the germline ends. The germline CDR1 and CDR2 sequences are SGHNT and YYREEE (reference sequence). The CDR3 contains 15 residues. The CDR3 loop reads CASTGGTANTGELFF. DNA of the CDR3: TGTGCCAGCACTGGGGGGACGGCGAACACCGGGGAGCTGTTTTTT.

The rearrangement uses TRBV6-6 and TRBJ1-1; D not resolved. In germline, CDR1 is MNHNY, CDR2 SVGAGI (reference sequence). The CDR3 has 15 residues. Trimming pared 7 bases from V and 1 base from J, leaving 16 bases between. CDR3 sequence reads: CASNVSVNTNTEAFF. The DNA of the CDR3 is TGTGCCAGCAATGTATCAGTGAATACGAACACTGAAGCTTTCTTT.

DNA of the CDR3: TGTGCCAGCAGCTCTCAGGAATCCTACGAGCAGTACTTC. This gives the protein CASSSQESYEQYF. J is TRBJ2-7 and V is TRBV5-4; D call uncertain. Germline V gene sequence: CDR1 SGHNT, CDR2 YYREEE (reference sequence). The CDR3 loop spans 13 amino acids. The V gene lost 3 bases and the J gene lost 1 base, with 8 bases spanning the gap.

The chain couples TRBV18 to TRBJ1-3; possibly TRBD1 for D (5 bases). Looked up from germline, CDR1 is KGHSH and CDR2 is LQKENI. V lost 1 base and J 0 bases, leaving 13 bases between the germline ends. This CDR3 has 17 residues. Here the CDR3 DNA reads TGTGCCAGCTCACCACTTGTAGGACAAGACTCTGGAAACACCATATATTTT. Its protein is CASSPLVGQDSGNTIYF.

The chain couples TRBV30 to TRBJ1-1; TRBD1 aligns across 7 bases. With V trimmed by 5 bases and J by 1 base, 4 bases remained unmatched. CDR3 length equals 13 residues. Germline V CDR1 and CDR2: GTSNPN, SVGIG (reference sequence). Here the CDR3 DNA reads TGTGCCTGGGGGGGACAGAGGAACACTGAAGCTTTCTTT. This codes for CAWGGQRNTEAFF.

J is TRBJ2-3 and V is TRBV4-3; possible D gene TRBD2, 6 bases. Trimming left V 1 base short and J 4 bases short, with 12 bases between. The CDR3 has 15 residues. Germline V gene data show CDR1 as LGHNA and CDR2 as YSLEER. The CDR3 nucleotides are TGCGCCAGCAGCCAAGGCGGGAATAGCGCAGATACGCAGTATTTT. As protein: CASSQGGNSADTQYF.

In the case of this clone: The identical CDR3 is also encoded by other nucleotide sequences in the sample. V gene TRBV7-2 combines with J gene TRBJ1-2, with D possibly TRBD1 on 6 matching bases. Germline assignment: CDR1 SGHTA and CDR2 FQGNSA. This CDR3 is 13 amino acids long. Trimming removed 5 bases at V and 2 bases at J, with 9 bases between. Written as DNA, the CDR3 is TGTGCCAGCAGCCCCCAGGGGAACTATGGCTACACCTTC. This gives the protein CASSPQGNYGYTF.

V and J are TRBV5-1 and TRBJ2-1, with TRBD2 matching over 12 bases. Germline CDR1 is SGHRS and CDR2 is YFSETQ. V lost 2 bases, J lost 14 bases, and 11 bases stayed unmatched. This CDR3 is 15 amino acids long. The chain's CDR3 is CASSFPGLAGQGEFF. The DNA for the CDR3 is TGCGCCAGCAGCTTCCCGGGACTAGCGGGTCAAGGGGAGTTCTTC.

The chain is built from TRBV5-1 and TRBJ2-3, with D maybe TRBD1 (7 bases). Between the trimmed V and J ends, which lost 6 bases and 1 base, there was a span of 15 bases. The CDR3 totals 15 residues. Germline V gene lookup returns CDR1 SGHRS and CDR2 YFSETQ. The CDR3 spells CASTRQGLGTDTQYF. The CDR3 DNA is TGCGCCAGCACTAGACAGGGACTCGGCACAGATACGCAGTATTTT.

This sequence joins TRBV4-3 and TRBJ1-6, with TRBD1 matching 8 bases. The ends lost 0 bases at V and 7 bases at J; junction bases unmatched: 8. Per the germline V gene, CDR1 is LGHNA and CDR2 is YSLEER. The length of the CDR3 is 17 residues. The DNA for the CDR3 is TGCGCCAGCAGCCAAGATCTCAGGGGGCTACTCAATTCACCCCTCCACTTT. This encodes CASSQDLRGLLNSPLHF.